Each of the 27 T cell receptor beta chains below was sequenced from the same sample in a study of blood T cell repertoires in COVID-19. Profiled with immunoSEQ multiplex PCR; TCRdb holds only in-frame clones, not every one. This table has over 80,000 clones, over 75% appearing once. The sequencing sample was made of peripheral blood. These receptors came from a human donor in a cohort sampled during active COVID-19.

The V and J genes are TRBV7-3 and TRBJ2-7; TRBD2 matches 7 bases. The V segment lost 5 bases and the J segment 4 bases; nucleotides outside the gene matches: 5. CDR1 is SGHTA and CDR2 is FQGTGA in the germline V gene. The CDR3 covers 13 residues. DNA of the CDR3: TGTGCCAGCAGCCGCGGGAGTAAGTACGAGCAGTACTTC. This encodes CASSRGSKYEQYF.

The J gene is TRBJ2-7, the V gene TRBV28; TRBD1 agrees at 11 bases. Unmatched junction bases numbered 8, after V lost 5 bases and J lost 5 bases. The CDR3 is 15 amino acids. From germline, CDR1 is MDHEN and CDR2 SYDVKM. The CDR3, as DNA: TGTGCCAGCAGTCCTTTGTCGGACAGGGGGCACGAGCAGTACTTC. The encoded protein is CASSPLSDRGHEQYF.

The J gene is TRBJ2-7, the V gene TRBV7-9; 9 bases are a match to TRBD1. There are 14 residues in the CDR3. CDR1 and CDR2 from the germline V gene are SEHNR and FQNEAQ (reference sequence). J gave up 4 bases and V 8 bases, and 9 bases lay outside the gene matches. The CDR3 sequence is CASGTGTGIYEQYF. DNA for the CDR3: TGTGCCAGCGGAACCGGGACAGGGATTTACGAGCAGTACTTC.

This chain uses TRBV14 with TRBJ2-1; D might be TRBD2 (5 bases). Trimming removed 4 bases from V and 10 bases from J, with 14 bases in between. CDR1 SGHDN and CDR2 FVKESK come from the germline V gene. The CDR3 sequence is 13 residues long. CDR3 bases: TGTGCCAGCAGCCCCGCCGAAGCGGTAGAGCAGTTCTTC. It is translated as CASSPAEAVEQFF.

This chain connects TRBV7-9 to TRBJ2-1; unclear D gene. The CDR3 sequence is 11 residues long. Germline CDR1 SEHNR, CDR2 FQNEAQ (reference sequence). The V end was cut by 1 base, the J end by 10 bases, with 5 bases between. CDR3 nucleotide sequence: TGTGCCAGCAGCTTAGTCCCGGAGCAGTTCTTC. Translating gives CASSLVPEQFF.

The V and J genes are TRBV4-2 and TRBJ2-7, with D possibly matching TRBD1 (6 bases). The V and J ends lost 0 bases and 5 bases respectively, with 14 bases between them. Germline V gene sequence: CDR1 LGHNA, CDR2 YNFKEQ. CDR3 length: 15 residues. In DNA, the CDR3 is TGTGCCAGCAGCCAAGAACTACAGGGAAGTAACGAGCAGTACTTC. Amino acid sequence: CASSQELQGSNEQYF.

The genes are TRBV5-1 and TRBJ2-7; TRBD1 might be the D (6 bases). The germline V gene encodes CDR1 SGHRS and CDR2 YFSETQ. V was trimmed by 3 bases and J by 3 bases, leaving 13 bases between them. This CDR3 region has 14 residues. The CDR3 region has the DNA TGCGCCAGCAGCTCACAGGGAGAGGTCTACGAGCAGTACTTC. Amino acid sequence: CASSSQGEVYEQYF. The full variable domain, its missing parts supplied by reference TRBV5-1 and TRBJ2-7, is KAGVTQTPRYLIKTRGQQVTLSCSPISGHRSVSWYQQTPGQGLQFLFEYFSETQRNKGNFPGRFSGRQFSNSRSEMNVSTLELGDSALYLCASSSQGEVYEQYFGPGTRLTVT.

V gene TRBV19 combines with J gene TRBJ2-7; D call uncertain. The CDR3 is 14 residues long. Germline V gene lookup returns CDR1 LNHDA and CDR2 SQIVND (reference sequence). Trimming removed 4 bases at V and 0 bases at J, with 10 bases between. The CDR3 nucleotides read TGTGCCAGTAGTACGAACCTAGACTCCTACGAGCAGTACTTC. Its protein product is CASSTNLDSYEQYF. Supplemented by reference TRBV19 and TRBJ2-7, the full variable domain reads DGGITQSPKYLFRKEGQNVTLSCEQNLNHDAMYWYRQDPGQGLRLIYYSQIVNDFQKGDIAEGYSVSREKKESFPLTVTSAQKNPTAFYLCASSTNLDSYEQYFGPGTRLTVT.

This sequence joins TRBV6-1 and TRBJ2-1, with D possibly matching TRBD1 (6 bases). V was shortened by 2 bases and J by 9 bases, with 11 bases between the two germline ends. The CDR3 is 13 residues long. Germline V gives CDR1 MNHNS, CDR2 SASEGT. CDR3 sequence: CASSEQGKGEQFF. Written as DNA, the CDR3 is TGTGCCAGCAGTGAACAGGGGAAAGGTGAGCAGTTCTTC.

By share, this clone counts as medium-sized. The rearrangement uses TRBV28 and TRBJ1-6; 10 positions match TRBD1. Germline V gives CDR1 MDHEN, CDR2 SYDVKM. The V gene end was trimmed by 6 bases and the J gene end by 14 bases; junction bases not matched to a gene: 13. This CDR3 is 15 amino acids long. CDR3 DNA: TGTGCCAGCAGCCGAGCCGGGACAGGGGAGTTGACCCTCCACTTT. As protein: CASSRAGTGELTLHF. The whole variable domain, filled in from reference TRBV28 and TRBJ1-6, reads DVKVTQSSRYLVKRTGEKVFLECVQDMDHENMFWYRQDPGLGLRLIYFSYDVKMKEKGDIPEGYSVSREKKERFSLILESASTNQTSMYLCASSRAGTGELTLHFGNGTRLTVT.

The chain is built from TRBV9 and TRBJ2-1; 8 nucleotides agree with TRBD2. The CDR3 extends over 15 amino acids. From germline, CDR1 is SGDLS and CDR2 YYNGEE. V was pared by 0 bases and J by 7 bases, with 6 bases of the junction left unmatched. The CDR3 loop is CASSVEPSGLNEQFF. CDR3 bases: TGTGCCAGCAGCGTAGAGCCTAGCGGGTTAAATGAGCAGTTCTTC. Together with reference TRBV9 and TRBJ2-1, the CDR3 gives the full variable domain: DSGVTQTPKHLITATGQRVTLRCSPRSGDLSVYWYQQSLDQGLQFLIQYYNGEERAKGNILERFSAQQFPDLHSELNLSSLELGDSALYFCASSVEPSGLNEQFFGPGTRLTVL.

This clone was recorded only once. The rearrangement joins TRBV12-5 to TRBJ2-6; D is possibly TRBD2 (5 bases). Trimming took 4 bases from V and 0 from J, leaving 7 bases between them. Germline V gene sequence: CDR1 LGHNT, CDR2 FRNRAP. CDR3 length: 15 amino acids. The CDR3 nucleotides are TGTGCTAGTGGTTGGGAGAACTCTGGGGCCAACGTCCTGACTTTC. This translates into CASGWENSGANVLTF.

The chain employs TRBV5-5 and TRBJ1-2; 9 bases match TRBD1. V was clipped by 2 bases and J by 1 base; unmatched bases: 6. CDR1 and CDR2 (germline): SGHKS, YYEKEE (reference sequence). The CDR3 has 16 amino acids. For the CDR3, the DNA is TGTGCCAGCAGCTTTTCAGGGACAGGGATTAACTATGGCTACACCTTC. It encodes CASSFSGTGINYGYTF.

The rearrangement uses TRBV6-5 and TRBJ2-1; weak D call: TRBD2 (7 bases). The CDR3 runs to 16 residues. From germline, CDR1 is MNHEY and CDR2 SVGAGI. Trimming stripped 4 bases from V and 8 bases from J, with 21 bases between. This CDR3 reads CASSFRGGTVYDEQFF. The DNA of the CDR3 is TGTGCCAGCAGTTTCAGGGGAGGGACGGTTTACGATGAGCAGTTCTTC.

The genes are TRBV19 and TRBJ1-1, with D uncertain. In germline, CDR1 is LNHDA, CDR2 SQIVND (reference sequence). With 3 bases removed from V and 8 bases from J, the gap between germline ends came to 10 bases. CDR3 length: 12 residues. CDR3 residues: CASSIEGREAFF. As DNA, the CDR3 is TGTGCCAGTAGTATCGAGGGCAGGGAAGCTTTCTTT.

Here the CDR3 DNA reads TGCGCCAGCAGCCAATCAGCGGGAGTGACAGATACGCAGTATTTT. Translating it yields CASSQSAGVTDTQYF. The V gene is TRBV4-3, the J gene TRBJ2-3, with 8 bases fitting TRBD2. Germline V gene sequence: CDR1 LGHNA, CDR2 YSLEER. The junction had 4 bases not matched to a gene; V was cut back by 2 bases and J by 3 bases. The CDR3 runs to 15 residues.

This chain links TRBV18 with TRBJ2-1, with 7 bases identical to TRBD2. Germline values: CDR1 KGHSH, CDR2 LQKENI. This CDR3 is 13 amino acids long. J was trimmed by 5 bases and V by 3 bases; bases with no gene match: 1. The CDR3 loop is CASSPGGNNEQFF. The CDR3 DNA sequence: TGTGCCAGCTCACCCGGGGGGAACAATGAGCAGTTCTTC.

This rearrangement joins TRBV29-1 to TRBJ2-1, with 8 bases identical to TRBD2. The CDR3 is 15 amino acids. Losses at the gene ends were 1 base for V and 8 bases for J; bases not matched to a gene: 10. CDR1 SQVTM and CDR2 ANQGSEA come from the germline V gene. The CDR3 spells CSVEVGLAGDHEQFF. The DNA for the CDR3 is TGCAGCGTTGAAGTGGGGCTAGCGGGCGACCATGAGCAGTTCTTC.

The chain carries TRBV9 and TRBJ2-7; 11 bases match TRBD2. The V and J ends lost 3 bases and 3 bases, in that order; junction bases with no gene match: 8. The CDR3 consists of 16 residues. Germline-derived CDR1 and CDR2 are SGDLS and YYNGEE. For the CDR3, the DNA is TGTGCCAGCAGCGCTACCAGACTAGCGGGATTCTACGAGCAGTACTTC. Translating gives CASSATRLAGFYEQYF.

V and J are TRBV5-4 and TRBJ2-5, with D possibly being TRBD2 (6 bases). There are 14 residues in the CDR3. The V gene's germline CDR1 is SGHNT and CDR2 YYREEE (reference sequence). V gave up 0 bases and J gave up 4 bases, with 10 bases separating them. The CDR3 sequence: CASSLEAGSETQYF. The DNA of the CDR3 is TGTGCCAGCAGCTTGGAGGCGGGGTCAGAGACCCAGTACTTC.

The table lists this clone with a count of one. The gene calls are TRBV11-3 and TRBJ1-1, with 7 bases aligning to TRBD1. The V and J ends lost 4 bases and 5 bases, in that order; junction bases with no gene match: 7. Per the germline V gene, CDR1 is SGHNT and CDR2 is YENEEA. The CDR3 has 14 amino acids. This chain's CDR3 is CASSSRTGNTEAFF. DNA of the CDR3: TGTGCCAGCAGCTCGCGGACAGGAAATACTGAAGCTTTCTTT.

This chain links TRBV19 with TRBJ2-7; possibly TRBD1 for D (6 bases). Germline assignment: CDR1 LNHDA and CDR2 SQIVND (reference sequence). V dropped 5 bases and J dropped 0 bases, with 20 bases sitting between them. This CDR3 has 17 residues. Written as DNA, the CDR3 is TGTGCCAGTAGTCTATACCTCACAGGGCAAAACTCCTACGAGCAGTACTTC. Translated: CASSLYLTGQNSYEQYF. Filled out from reference TRBV19 and TRBJ2-7, the complete variable domain reads DGGITQSPKYLFRKEGQNVTLSCEQNLNHDAMYWYRQDPGQGLRLIYYSQIVNDFQKGDIAEGYSVSREKKESFPLTVTSAQKNPTAFYLCASSLYLTGQNSYEQYFGPGTRLTVT.

The V call is TRBV9, the J call TRBJ2-3, with D possibly matching TRBD1 (6 bases). CDR1 and CDR2 (germline): SGDLS, YYNGEE. The V end lost 0 bases, the J end lost 1 base, and 6 bases lay between the germline ends. The CDR3 spans 14 residues. CDR3 loop: CASSVEGGTDTQYF. CDR3 bases: TGTGCCAGCAGCGTAGAGGGGGGCACAGATACGCAGTATTTT.

The chain links TRBV9 to TRBJ2-1; D may be TRBD2 (6 bases). Germline loops: CDR1 SGDLS, CDR2 YYNGEE. Deletions cut 5 bases from V and 7 bases from J, with 19 bases between. The CDR3 contains 15 residues. DNA of the CDR3: TGTGCCAGCAGTGGGGGGAGCGGAAGGAGGAATGAGCAGTTCTTC. This encodes CASSGGSGRRNEQFF.

The chain has TRBV9 and TRBJ1-5; D is possibly TRBD1 (5 bases). CDR3 length equals 16 residues. From germline, CDR1 is SGDLS and CDR2 YYNGEE. V lost 4 bases to trimming and J lost 0 bases, with 14 bases between them. For the CDR3, the DNA is TGTGCCAGCAGCCCCGATGGGACTATTAGCAATCAGCCCCAGCATTTT. Translating gives CASSPDGTISNQPQHF.

The V gene is TRBV19, the J gene TRBJ1-3; 8 bases align to TRBD1. The V segment lost 7 bases and the J segment 0 bases; nucleotides outside the gene matches: 8. This CDR3 is built from 16 residues. The germline V gene has CDR1 LNHDA and CDR2 SQIVND (reference sequence). DNA for the CDR3: TGTGCCAGTACCCATTGGACAGGGCCCTCTGGAAACACCATATATTTT. Translated, it gives CASTHWTGPSGNTIYF.

By frequency in the sample, this clone is medium-sized (0.01 to 0.1%). V usage is TRBV4-1 and J usage is TRBJ1-5; 7 nucleotides match TRBD1. This CDR3 is 16 amino acids long. Unmatched junction bases numbered 9, after V lost 4 bases and J lost 3 bases. Germline-derived CDR1 and CDR2 are MGHRA and YSYEKL. The CDR3 protein is CASSLPQEGANQPQHF. CDR3 sequence (DNA): TGCGCCAGCAGCCTTCCACAAGAGGGGGCCAATCAGCCCCAGCATTTT.